These 21 T cell receptor beta chains originate from one sample sequenced in a study of patients and donors after allogeneic stem cell transplantation. TCRdb reprocessed the RT-PCR reads with MiXCR, giving one entry per CDR3 protein. The table includes tens of thousands of distinct CDR3 sequences, roughly 5.2% detected once. Specimen: blood, either unsorted or a sorted T cell fraction (not recorded which). The receptor source for this set is a human donor who was either an allogeneic HSCT recipient or a stem cell or donor lymphocyte infusion donor (not recorded which). It is not recorded whose cells these are; they may come from a transplant donor.

In this sample, this clonotype turned up many times. The V call is TRBV2, the J call TRBJ2-1, with a weak D call TRBD2 (6 bases). Germline V gene lookup returns CDR1 SNHLY and CDR2 FYNNEI. The CDR3 consists of 13 residues. V dropped 8 bases and J dropped 8 bases, with 16 bases sitting between them. The chain's CDR3 is CASFGLASDEQFF. The CDR3, as DNA: TGTGCCAGCTTTGGGCTAGCGTCCGATGAGCAGTTCTTC.

Many counts were recorded for this clonotype. The genes are TRBV18 and TRBJ2-1; 9 nucleotides align to TRBD1. CDR3 length: 16 residues. V shed 3 bases, J shed 6 bases, and the junction held 9 bases outside the gene matches. The V gene's germline CDR1 is KGHSH and CDR2 LQKENI. The CDR3 region has the DNA TGTGCCAGCTCACCGGGGGGACAGGGCATAAGCAATGAGCAGTTCTTC. It encodes CASSPGGQGISNEQFF.

This clonotype appeared many times. The CDR3 DNA is TGTGCCAGCAGTTGGCGGGGTGGTTGGGAGTACGAGCAGTACTTC. It yields the protein CASSWRGGWEYEQYF. V is TRBV27 and J is TRBJ2-7, with D possibly being TRBD2 (6 bases). The CDR3 spans 15 residues. The germline V gene has CDR1 MNHEY and CDR2 SMNVEV (reference sequence). V lost 4 bases and J 4 bases, leaving 17 bases between the germline ends.

The sample holds a few counts of this clonotype. The chain employs TRBV18 and TRBJ2-1; the match to TRBD1 covers 8 bases. Trimming cost V 5 bases and J 5 bases; bases outside gene matches: 11. This CDR3 has 16 amino acids. Germline loops: CDR1 KGHSH, CDR2 LQKENI. CDR3 protein: CASSSRRDRLNNEQFF. CDR3 bases: TGTGCCAGCTCATCCAGGCGGGACAGGCTAAACAATGAGCAGTTCTTC.

The table lists this clonotype with many counts. The genes are TRBV3-1 and TRBJ1-1, with no clear D. The CDR3 runs to 15 residues. The V gene's germline CDR1 is LGHDT and CDR2 YNNKEL (reference sequence). V was cut by 2 bases and J by 5 bases, with 15 bases left in between. CDR3 region: CASSQLVRARTEAFF. The CDR3 coding sequence is TGTGCCAGCAGCCAATTAGTGAGGGCTAGGACTGAAGCTTTCTTT.

This clonotype has ten or more counts. V usage is TRBV5-4 and J usage is TRBJ1-1; D is unclear. CDR3 size: 12 residues. The germline V gene has CDR1 SGHNT and CDR2 YYREEE (reference sequence). V was pared by 0 bases and J by 4 bases, with 4 bases between. This CDR3 reads CASSLELTEAFF. The CDR3, as DNA: TGTGCCAGCAGCTTGGAACTCACTGAAGCTTTCTTT.

This clonotype turned up a few times. V and J are TRBV7-2 and TRBJ2-7; TRBD2 might be the D (7 bases). V lost 3 bases to trimming and J lost 6 bases, with 15 bases between them. The length of the CDR3 is 14 residues. Per germline, CDR1 SGHTA and CDR2 FQGNSA. CDR3 sequence reads: CASSFQGGGGEQYF. CDR3 DNA: TGTGCCAGCAGCTTTCAAGGGGGAGGGGGCGAGCAGTACTTC.

A few counts support this clonotype. The rearrangement joins TRBV7-9 to TRBJ1-2, with TRBD1 as a possible D gene (6 bases). CDR1 and CDR2 (germline): SEHNR, FQNEAQ (reference sequence). The CDR3 contains 15 residues. The V and J ends lost 5 bases and 6 bases respectively, with 19 bases between them. The CDR3 nucleotides are TGTGCCAGCAGCGCTCCCTCCATTAGGACAGATGGCTACACCTTC. Protein product: CASSAPSIRTDGYTF.

This clonotype showed up many times. J is TRBJ1-5 and V is TRBV12-3 or TRBV12-4; D might be TRBD1 (6 bases). The CDR3 has 13 amino acids. The V end lost 7 bases, the J end lost 3 bases, and 10 bases lay between the germline ends. This CDR3 is CASTGQHNQPQHF. The CDR3 bases are TGTGCCAGCACCGGACAGCACAATCAGCCCCAGCATTTT.

V gene TRBV10-2 combines with J gene TRBJ1-1; D call uncertain. The length of the CDR3 is 13 residues. Germline V lookup: CDR1 WSHSY, CDR2 SAAADI. Trimming removed 4 bases at V and 1 base at J, with 7 bases between. The chain's CDR3 is CASSVDWNTEAFF. The CDR3 DNA reads as TGCGCCAGCAGTGTTGACTGGAACACTGAAGCTTTCTTT.

In its sample, this clonotype was seen a few times. The chain combines TRBV2 with TRBJ2-1, with D hard to call. The CDR3 runs 15 residues. V gave up 7 bases and J gave up 6 bases, with 19 bases separating them. Germline CDR1 and CDR2: SNHLY and FYNNEI. CDR3 nucleotide sequence: TGTGCCAGCACCCAGGCGGATCAGGTCTCCAATGAGCAGTTCTTC. This sequence encodes CASTQADQVSNEQFF.

This clonotype appeared many times. The chain employs TRBV6-1 and TRBJ1-2; no reliable D call. The CDR3 totals 14 residues. The V end lost 6 bases, the J end lost 4 bases, and 15 bases lay between the germline ends. Germline loops: CDR1 MNHNS, CDR2 SASEGT. The CDR3 loop is CASRAADDLYGYTF. The CDR3 DNA reads as TGTGCCAGCAGGGCCGCCGACGATCTCTATGGCTACACCTTC.

The table lists this clonotype with many counts. The rearrangement links TRBV19 to TRBJ1-5; no clear D. The CDR3 runs to 15 residues. Germline CDR1 reads LNHDA; CDR2 reads SQIVND (reference sequence). The V end lost 1 base, the J end lost 2 bases, and 9 bases lay between the germline ends. CDR3 residues: CASSIVKGGNQPQHF. CDR3 DNA: TGTGCCAGTAGTATAGTCAAGGGCGGCAATCAGCCCCAGCATTTT.

Points on this clonotype: One junction end disagrees with the germline gene, perhaps due to a read error. This chain uses TRBV24-1 with TRBJ2-5; D may be TRBD2 (5 bases). Germline V gene data show CDR1 as KGHDR and CDR2 as SFDVKD. The length of the CDR3 is 13 residues. CDR3: CATSALDGETKYF. CDR3 coding DNA: TGTGCCACCAGTGCCTTAGATGGGGAGACCAAGTACTTC.

This clonotype was seen repeatedly, ten times or more. The chain uses TRBV9 and TRBJ2-1; possibly TRBD2 for D (5 bases). Trimming removed 3 bases from V and 0 bases from J, with 10 bases in between. Germline V lookup: CDR1 SGDLS, CDR2 YYNGEE. The CDR3 is 15 amino acids. The CDR3 nucleotides are TGTGCCAGCAGCGCCCGGGGTGGCTCCTACAATGAGCAGTTCTTC. This codes for CASSARGGSYNEQFF.

This chain joins TRBV20-1 and TRBJ1-2; TRBD1 matches 8 bases. Germline CDR1 and CDR2: DFQATT and SNEGSKA (reference sequence). J lost 3 bases, V lost 6 bases, and 9 bases had no gene match. The CDR3 is 14 residues long. CDR3 in amino acids: CSASGQGAYYGYTF. The CDR3 DNA is TGCAGTGCCTCAGGACAGGGAGCCTACTATGGCTACACCTTC.

This clonotype was counted many times. The gene calls are TRBV24-1 and TRBJ2-1; possible D gene TRBD1, 5 bases. Trimming left V 3 bases short and J 14 bases short, with 10 bases between. CDR1 is KGHDR, CDR2 SFDVKD, per germline. The CDR3 runs to 11 residues. CDR3 bases: TGTGCCACCAGTGATCCCCCCAGGGAGTTCTTC. This translates into CATSDPPREFF.

This clonotype was found many times. DNA for the CDR3: TGTGCCAGCAGCGTAGATGTAGGAGGGGACAATGAGCAGTTCTTC. Protein: CASSVDVGGDNEQFF. The J gene is TRBJ2-1, the V gene TRBV9; the D gene is possibly TRBD2 (6 bases). CDR1 is SGDLS and CDR2 is YYNGEE in the germline V gene. Trimming removed 0 bases at V and 5 bases at J, with 12 bases between. CDR3 length: 15 amino acids. The full variable domain, rest sourced from reference TRBV9 and TRBJ2-1, is DSGVTQTPKHLITATGQRVTLRCSPRSGDLSVYWYQQSLDQGLQFLIQYYNGEERAKGNILERFSAQQFPDLHSELNLSSLELGDSALYFCASSVDVGGDNEQFFGPGTRLTVL.

In its sample, this clonotype was seen many times. This chain uses TRBV2 with TRBJ1-1; perhaps TRBD1 as D (5 bases). CDR1 is SNHLY, CDR2 FYNNEI, per germline. The germline V and J ends were trimmed by 2 bases and 5 bases, with 12 bases remaining between them. The CDR3 loop spans 14 amino acids. CDR3 protein: CASSEQGGWTEAFF. In nucleotides, the CDR3 is TGTGCCAGCAGTGAACAGGGAGGATGGACTGAAGCTTTCTTT.

This clonotype came up many times. The chain recombines TRBV12-3 or TRBV12-4 with TRBJ1-6; D gene uncertain. V lost 5 bases and J 8 bases, leaving 10 bases between the germline ends. This CDR3 has 13 residues. The CDR3 protein is CASSPNRDSPLHF. CDR3 sequence (DNA): TGTGCCAGCAGTCCTAACCGGGATTCACCCCTCCACTTT.

The chain links TRBV6-2 or TRBV6-3 to TRBJ2-4; D perhaps matches TRBD1 (5 bases). The CDR3 runs to 14 residues. The V and J ends lost 6 bases and 2 bases respectively, with 11 bases between them. CDR1 is MNHEY and CDR2 is SVGEGT in the germline V gene. As DNA, the CDR3 is TGTGCCAGCAGGGGGCCTGGGACCAAAAACATTCAGTACTTC. Translated, it gives CASRGPGTKNIQYF.